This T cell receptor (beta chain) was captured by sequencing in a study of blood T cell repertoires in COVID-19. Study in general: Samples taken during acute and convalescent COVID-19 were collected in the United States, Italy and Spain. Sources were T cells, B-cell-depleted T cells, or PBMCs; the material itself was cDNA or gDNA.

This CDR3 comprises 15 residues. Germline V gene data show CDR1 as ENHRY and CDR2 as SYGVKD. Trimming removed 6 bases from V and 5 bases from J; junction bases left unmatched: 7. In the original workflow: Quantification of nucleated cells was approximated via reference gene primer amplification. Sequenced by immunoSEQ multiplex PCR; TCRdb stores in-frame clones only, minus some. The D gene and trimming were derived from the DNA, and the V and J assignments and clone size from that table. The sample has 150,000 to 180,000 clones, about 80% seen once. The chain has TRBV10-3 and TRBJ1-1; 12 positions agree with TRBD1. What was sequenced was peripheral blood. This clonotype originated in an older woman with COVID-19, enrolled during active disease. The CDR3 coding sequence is TGTGCCATCAGGGGGGGACAGGGGGCAAGTACTGAAGCTTTCTTT. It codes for CAIRGGQGASTEAFF.